This TCR beta chain was recovered during a study of T cell repertoires in ileal Crohn's disease. The overall study: Operated complications were stricturing disease (approximately 61%) and penetrating disease (about 40%).

The CDR3 is 16 residues long. Concerning this clone: The antigen is undetermined.

Sequencing was performed with immunoSEQ multiplex PCR; in TCRdb, only in-frame clones are kept and a portion is missing. The table records fewer than 6,500 clones, roughly four fifths of them present only once. Study observations and caveats: Mucosal expansions were suggested to be mainly CD8 T cells. Compared with non-smokers, active smokers at surgery showed more clonal expansions.

This TCR was recovered from an adult with Crohn's disease. Sequencing was carried out using ileal tissue. This chain links TRBV21-1 with TRBJ2-1; the D segment call TRBD2 is taken from the table without a DNA check. TRBV21-1 is described as a pseudogene. CDR3 DNA sequence: TGTGCCAGCGGATACTTTAGCGGGGGTCATTACAATGAGCAGTTCTTC. It is translated as CASGYFSGGHYNEQFF.